These 5 T cell receptor beta chains came from one sample sequenced in a study of T cell clonality in common variable immunodeficiency. Produced via immunoSEQ multiplex PCR; TCRdb's table is partial and in-frame only. The sample counts under 45,000 clones, none seen once; the ten largest own 8% to 10%. The sample was peripheral blood mononuclear cells. These receptors all come from a person aged 18 to 75 in good health.

This clone was detected a few times. A junction end diverges from the germline sequence, so it may reflect a read error. The CDR3 extends 3 residues past the end of the read, so its final part is completed from the germline J gene. This CDR3 is also generated by other DNA sequences in the sample. The gene calls are TRBV2 and TRBJ1-3; TRBD1 aligns across 10 bases. Germline lookup yields CDR1 SNHLY and CDR2 FYNNEI. The CDR3 is made up of 15 amino acids. CDR3 DNA (partial): TGTGCCAGCAGGAGCGGGACAGGGGCTGGAAACACG. Amino acid sequence: CASRSGTGAGNT. The full CDR3 is CASRSGTGAGNTIYF. The full variable domain, with the rest looked up from reference TRBV2 and TRBJ1-3, is EPEVTQTPSHQVTQMGQEVILRCVPISNHLYFYWYRQILGQKVEFLVSFYNNEISEKSEIFDDQFSVERPDGSNFTLKIRSTKLEDSAMYFCASRSGTGAGNTIYFGEGSWLTVV.

This clone showed up many times. The missing CDR3 end, 3 residues past where the read stops, is filled in from the germline J gene. The chain joins TRBV6-1 to TRBJ2-3, with a tentative D call TRBD1 (5 bases). The CDR3 contains 16 residues. Germline assignment: CDR1 MNHNS and CDR2 SASEGT. Here the CDR3 reads CASSEAVVRGLETQYF. The part of the CDR3 DNA that was read is TGTGCCAGCAGTGAGGCCGTTGTTAGGGGCCTGGAGACG.

This clone was found a few times. The sequenced fragment ends 3 residues before the CDR3 boundary, so the rest is inferred from the germline J gene. This sequence joins TRBV11-2 and TRBJ1-2; D unresolved. The CDR3 contains 14 residues. The V end lost 1 base, the J end lost 7 bases, and 13 bases lay between the germline ends. The V gene's germline CDR1 is SGHAT and CDR2 FQNNGV. The CDR3 reads CASSLVAGYSGYTF. The part of the CDR3 DNA that was read is TGTGCCAGCAGCTTAGTTGCGGGTTACAGTGGC.

This clone was seen many times. The read ends 3 residues shy of where the CDR3 ends; the end is completed using the germline J gene. The V gene is TRBV5-1, the J gene TRBJ1-2; D remains unclear. Trimming took 2 bases from V and 7 from J, leaving 9 bases between them. Germline CDR1 is SGHRS and CDR2 is YFSETQ. The CDR3 contains 12 residues. The DNA read from the CDR3 is TGCGCCAGCAGCTTCGAGGCAGGTGGC. This codes for CASSFEAGG. The whole CDR3 sequence reads CASSFEAGGYTF. Full variable domain (outside the CDR3, taken from reference TRBV5-1 and TRBJ1-2): KAGVTQTPRYLIKTRGQQVTLSCSPISGHRSVSWYQQTPGQGLQFLFEYFSETQRNKGNFPGRFSGRQFSNSRSEMNVSTLELGDSALYLCASSFEAGGYTFGSGTRLTVV.

This clone came up many times. The read ends 3 residues early relative to the CDR3; the germline J gene fills the gap. The rearrangement uses TRBV10-3 and TRBJ2-7; possibly TRBD1 for D (6 bases). This CDR3 comprises 13 residues. Trimming took 11 bases from V and 0 from J, leaving 14 bases between them. Germline assignment: CDR1 ENHRY and CDR2 SYGVKD. Incomplete CDR3 DNA: TGTGCCGCCCGACAGGCAGCCTCCTACGAG. As protein: CAARQAASYE. The full CDR3 is CAARQAASYEQYF.